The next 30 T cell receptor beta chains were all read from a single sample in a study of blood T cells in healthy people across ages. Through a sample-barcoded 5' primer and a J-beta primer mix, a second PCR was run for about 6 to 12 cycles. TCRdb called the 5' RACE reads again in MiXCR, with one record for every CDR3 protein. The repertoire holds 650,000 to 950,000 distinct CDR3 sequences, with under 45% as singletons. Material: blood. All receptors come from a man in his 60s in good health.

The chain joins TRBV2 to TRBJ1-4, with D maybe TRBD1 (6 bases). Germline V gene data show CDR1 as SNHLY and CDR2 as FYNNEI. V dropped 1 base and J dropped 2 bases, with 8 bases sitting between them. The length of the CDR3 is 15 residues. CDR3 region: CASSEGRGTNEKLFF. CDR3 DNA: TGTGCCAGCAGTGAAGGAAGGGGGACTAATGAAAAACTGTTTTTT.

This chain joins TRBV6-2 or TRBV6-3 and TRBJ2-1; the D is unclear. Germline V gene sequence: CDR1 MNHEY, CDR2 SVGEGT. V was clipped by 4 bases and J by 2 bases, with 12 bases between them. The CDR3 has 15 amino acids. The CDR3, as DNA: TGTGCCAGCAGTTCCATCCAGCAGACCTACAATGAGCAGTTCTTC. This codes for CASSSIQQTYNEQFF.

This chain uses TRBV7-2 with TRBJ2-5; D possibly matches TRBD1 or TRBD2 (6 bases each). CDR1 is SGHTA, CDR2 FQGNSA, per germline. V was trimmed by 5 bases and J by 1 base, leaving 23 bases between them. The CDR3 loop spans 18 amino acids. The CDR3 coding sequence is TGTGCCAGCAGCCCCCCACAGGGAAGAGGAGGGGTCCAAGAGACCCAGTACTTC. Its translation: CASSPPQGRGGVQETQYF.

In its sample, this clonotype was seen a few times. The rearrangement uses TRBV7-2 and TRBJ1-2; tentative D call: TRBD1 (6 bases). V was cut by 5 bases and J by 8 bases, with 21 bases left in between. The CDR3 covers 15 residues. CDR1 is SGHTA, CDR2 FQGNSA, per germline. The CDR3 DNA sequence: TGTGCCAGCAGCGACATCCCTCCCAGGGGAGGCGGCTACACCTTC. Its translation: CASSDIPPRGGGYTF.

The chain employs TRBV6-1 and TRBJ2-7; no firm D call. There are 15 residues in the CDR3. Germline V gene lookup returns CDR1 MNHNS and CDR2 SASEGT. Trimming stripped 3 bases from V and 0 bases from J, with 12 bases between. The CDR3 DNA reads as TGTGCCAGCAGTGACCCACAGCGAAGCTCCTACGAGCAGTACTTC. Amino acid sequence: CASSDPQRSSYEQYF.

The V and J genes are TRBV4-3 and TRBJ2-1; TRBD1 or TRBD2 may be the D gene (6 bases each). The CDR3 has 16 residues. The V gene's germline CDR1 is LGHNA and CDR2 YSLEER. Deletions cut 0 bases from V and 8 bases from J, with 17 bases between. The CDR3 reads CASSQDPGGVRDEQFF. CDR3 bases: TGCGCCAGCAGCCAAGATCCCGGGGGCGTAAGGGATGAGCAGTTCTTC.

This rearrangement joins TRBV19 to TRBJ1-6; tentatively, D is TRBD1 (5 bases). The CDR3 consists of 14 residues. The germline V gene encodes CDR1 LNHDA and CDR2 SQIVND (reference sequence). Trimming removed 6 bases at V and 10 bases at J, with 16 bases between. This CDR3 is CASRLDSTGSPLHF. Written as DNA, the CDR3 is TGTGCCAGTAGGTTAGACAGCACGGGGTCACCCCTCCACTTT.

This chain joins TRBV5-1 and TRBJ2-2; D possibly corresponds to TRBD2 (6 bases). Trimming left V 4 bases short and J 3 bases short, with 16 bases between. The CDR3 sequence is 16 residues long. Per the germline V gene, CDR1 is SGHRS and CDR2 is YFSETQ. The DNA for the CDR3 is TGCGCCAGCAGCGCATACCGGGGGACTTACACCGGGGAGCTGTTTTTT. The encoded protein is CASSAYRGTYTGELFF.

CDR3 in DNA: TGTGCCAGCAGCAGAGAACCGAGCTCCTATAATTCACCCCTCCACTTT. Its protein is CASSREPSSYNSPLHF. V gene TRBV3-1 combines with J gene TRBJ1-6; D not certain. CDR3 length: 16 residues. Trimming removed 5 bases from V and 0 bases from J, with 11 bases in between. Germline assignment: CDR1 LGHDT and CDR2 YNNKEL (reference sequence).

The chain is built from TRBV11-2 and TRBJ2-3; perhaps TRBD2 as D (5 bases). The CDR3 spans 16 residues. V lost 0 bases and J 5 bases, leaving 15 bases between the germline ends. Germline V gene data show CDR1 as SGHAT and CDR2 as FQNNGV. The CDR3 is CASSLDMGVNLDTQYF. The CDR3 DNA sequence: TGTGCCAGCAGCTTAGATATGGGAGTTAACCTAGATACGCAGTATTTT.

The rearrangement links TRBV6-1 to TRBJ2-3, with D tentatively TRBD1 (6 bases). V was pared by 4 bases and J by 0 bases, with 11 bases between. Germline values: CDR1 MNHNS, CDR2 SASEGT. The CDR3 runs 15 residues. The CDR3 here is CASSGNRVSTDTQYF. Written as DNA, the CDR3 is TGTGCCAGCAGTGGGAACAGGGTTAGCACAGATACGCAGTATTTT.

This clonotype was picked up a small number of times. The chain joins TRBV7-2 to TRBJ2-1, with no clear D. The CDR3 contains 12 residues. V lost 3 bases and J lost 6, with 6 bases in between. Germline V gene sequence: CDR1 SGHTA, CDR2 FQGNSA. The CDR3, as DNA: TGTGCCAGCAGCTTCTATGGCAATGAGCAGTTCTTC. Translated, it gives CASSFYGNEQFF.

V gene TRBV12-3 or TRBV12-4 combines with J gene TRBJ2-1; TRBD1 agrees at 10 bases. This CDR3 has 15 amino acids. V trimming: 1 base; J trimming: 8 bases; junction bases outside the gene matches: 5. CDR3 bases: TGTGCCAGCAGTTTAGAGGGACAGGGGAGCTATGAGCAGTTCTTC. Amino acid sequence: CASSLEGQGSYEQFF.

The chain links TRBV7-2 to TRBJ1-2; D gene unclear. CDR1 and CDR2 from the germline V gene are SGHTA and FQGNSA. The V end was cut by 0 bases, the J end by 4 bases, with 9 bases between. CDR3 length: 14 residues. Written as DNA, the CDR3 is TGTGCCAGCAGCTTAGCCTATGAAGTCTATGGCTACACCTTC. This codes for CASSLAYEVYGYTF.

The CDR3 loop is CASSSVRTGELFF. As DNA, the CDR3 is TGTGCCAGCAGCTCGGTTAGGACCGGGGAGCTGTTTTTT. The V and J genes are TRBV7-2 and TRBJ2-2, with no clear D. CDR3 length equals 13 residues. Germline CDR1 and CDR2: SGHTA and FQGNSA. V gave up 4 bases and J gave up 5 bases, with 8 bases separating them.

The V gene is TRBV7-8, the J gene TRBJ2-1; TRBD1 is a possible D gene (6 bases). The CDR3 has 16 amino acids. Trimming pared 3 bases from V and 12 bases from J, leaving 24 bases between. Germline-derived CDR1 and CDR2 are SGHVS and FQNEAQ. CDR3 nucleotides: TGTGCCAGCAGCTTCCTACAGGGACAATCCCACCCGAGGCAGTTCTTC. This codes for CASSFLQGQSHPRQFF.

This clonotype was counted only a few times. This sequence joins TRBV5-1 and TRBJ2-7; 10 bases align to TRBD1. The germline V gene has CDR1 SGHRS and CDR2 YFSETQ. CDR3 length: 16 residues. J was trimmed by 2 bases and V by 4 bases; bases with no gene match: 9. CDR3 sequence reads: CASSRGDRGVPYEQYF. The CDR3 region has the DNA TGCGCCAGCAGCCGTGGGGACAGGGGCGTTCCCTACGAGCAGTACTTC.

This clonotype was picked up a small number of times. The CDR3 protein is CASSLGPGSPLHF. The CDR3 DNA follows: TGTGCCAGCAGCTTAGGTCCTGGGTCACCCCTCCACTTT. The chain employs TRBV13 and TRBJ1-6; D unclear. CDR3 length equals 13 residues. Germline CDR1 reads PRHDT; CDR2 reads FYEKMQ (reference sequence). Trimming took off 0 bases at V and 10 bases at J, with 7 bases between the two ends. Full variable domain (outside the CDR3, taken from reference TRBV13 and TRBJ1-6): AAGVIQSPRHLIKEKRETATLKCYPIPRHDTVYWYQQGPGQDPQFLISFYEKMQSDKGSIPDRFSAQQFSDYHSELNMSSLELGDSALYFCASSLGPGSPLHFGNGTRLTVT.

CDR3 sequence: CASSGTDFTDTQYF. The CDR3 DNA sequence: TGTGCCAGCAGTGGGACAGACTTCACAGATACGCAGTATTTT. The chain employs TRBV28 and TRBJ2-3; 7 nucleotides agree with TRBD1. The V gene end was trimmed by 5 bases and the J gene end by 2 bases; junction bases not matched to a gene: 4. The germline V gene encodes CDR1 MDHEN and CDR2 SYDVKM. CDR3 length: 14 amino acids.

This CDR3 is CASSPQKGQGSGANVLTF. The CDR3 DNA follows: TGTGCCAGCTCACCGCAAAAGGGACAGGGCTCTGGGGCCAACGTCCTGACTTTC. The rearrangement joins TRBV18 to TRBJ2-6; 9 positions match TRBD1. This CDR3 comprises 18 residues. V lost 3 bases and J lost 0; bases outside the gene matches: 6. Per germline, CDR1 KGHSH and CDR2 LQKENI. Full variable domain (remainder filled in from reference TRBV18 and TRBJ2-6): NAGVMQNPRHLVRRRGQEARLRCSPMKGHSHVYWYRQLPEEGLKFMVYLQKENIIDESGMPKERFSAEFPKEGPSILRIQQVVRGDSAAYFCASSPQKGQGSGANVLTFGAGSRLTVL.

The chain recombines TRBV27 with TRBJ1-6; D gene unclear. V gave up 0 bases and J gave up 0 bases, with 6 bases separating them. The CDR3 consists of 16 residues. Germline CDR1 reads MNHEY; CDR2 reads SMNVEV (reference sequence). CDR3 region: CASSLSGSSYNSPLHF. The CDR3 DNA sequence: TGTGCCAGCAGTTTATCCGGAAGCTCCTATAATTCACCCCTCCACTTT.

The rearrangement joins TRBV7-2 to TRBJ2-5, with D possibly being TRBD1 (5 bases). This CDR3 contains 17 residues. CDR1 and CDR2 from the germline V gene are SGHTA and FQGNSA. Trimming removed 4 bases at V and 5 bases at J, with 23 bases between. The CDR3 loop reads CASSSQGPPTYLETQYF. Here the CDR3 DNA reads TGTGCCAGCAGCTCTCAGGGTCCCCCTACCTACTTGGAGACCCAGTACTTC.

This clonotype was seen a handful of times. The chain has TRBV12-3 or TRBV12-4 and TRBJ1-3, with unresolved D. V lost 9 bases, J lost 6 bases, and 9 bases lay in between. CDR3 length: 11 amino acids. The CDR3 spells CASRSLNTIYF. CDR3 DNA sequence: TGTGCCAGTCGGTCCTTAAACACCATATATTTT.

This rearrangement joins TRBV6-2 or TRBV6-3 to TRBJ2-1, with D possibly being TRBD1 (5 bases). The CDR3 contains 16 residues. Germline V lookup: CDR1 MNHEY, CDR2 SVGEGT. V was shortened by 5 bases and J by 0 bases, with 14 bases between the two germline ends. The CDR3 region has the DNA TGTGCCAGCAGTCGGTCAGGGAAGAGCTCCTACAATGAGCAGTTCTTC. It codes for CASSRSGKSSYNEQFF.

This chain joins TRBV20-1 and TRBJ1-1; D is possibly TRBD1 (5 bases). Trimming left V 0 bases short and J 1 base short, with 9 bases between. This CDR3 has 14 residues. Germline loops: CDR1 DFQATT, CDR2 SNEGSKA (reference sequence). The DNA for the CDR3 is TGCAGTGCTAGAGATTGGGGCAGGAACACTGAAGCTTTCTTT. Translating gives CSARDWGRNTEAFF.

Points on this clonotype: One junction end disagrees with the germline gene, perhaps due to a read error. DNA for the CDR3: TGTGCCAGCCGTATACGAGACAGGGGGGACAAGGAGCAGTTCTTC. Protein: CASRIRDRGDKEQFF. The chain couples TRBV12-3 or TRBV12-4 to TRBJ2-1; 9 bases are a match to TRBD1. The CDR3 is 15 amino acids.

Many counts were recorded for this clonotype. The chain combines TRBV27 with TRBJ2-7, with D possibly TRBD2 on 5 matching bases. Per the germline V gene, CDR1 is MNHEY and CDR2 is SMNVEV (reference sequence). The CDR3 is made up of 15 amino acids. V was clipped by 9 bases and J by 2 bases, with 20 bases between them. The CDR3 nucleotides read TGTGCCAGTCACCCCTCGGGTGGAGGAGCCTACGAGCAGTACTTC. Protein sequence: CASHPSGGGAYEQYF.

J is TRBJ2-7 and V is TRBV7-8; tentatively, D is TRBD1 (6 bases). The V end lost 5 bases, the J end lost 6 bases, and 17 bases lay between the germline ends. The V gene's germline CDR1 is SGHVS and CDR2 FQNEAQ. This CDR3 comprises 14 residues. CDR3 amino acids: CASSPLQGWGEQYF. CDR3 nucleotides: TGTGCCAGCAGCCCCTTACAGGGTTGGGGCGAGCAGTACTTC.

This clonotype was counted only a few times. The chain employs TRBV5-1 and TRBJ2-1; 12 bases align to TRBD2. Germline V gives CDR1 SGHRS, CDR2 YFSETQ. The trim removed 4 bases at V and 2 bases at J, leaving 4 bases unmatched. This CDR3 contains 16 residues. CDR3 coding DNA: TGCGCCAGCAGCCCCCTAGCGGGGGGGACCTACAATGAGCAGTTCTTC. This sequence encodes CASSPLAGGTYNEQFF.

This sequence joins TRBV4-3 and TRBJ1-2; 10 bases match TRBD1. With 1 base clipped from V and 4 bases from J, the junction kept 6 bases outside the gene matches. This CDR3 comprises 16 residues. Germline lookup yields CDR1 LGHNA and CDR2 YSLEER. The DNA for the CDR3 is TGCGCCAGCAGCCAAGTAAAGGGACAGGGGTCCTATGGCTACACCTTC. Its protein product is CASSQVKGQGSYGYTF.